The rows below give T cell receptor beta chains drawn from one sample of a study of CD8 T cells in ankylosing spondylitis. In TCRdb, the 5' RACE reads were re-called with MiXCR into one record per CDR3 protein. The sample lists about 220,000 distinct CDR3 sequences; approximately 20% were seen once. The sample taken for sequencing was blood, either unsorted or a sorted T cell fraction (not recorded which). All receptors derive from a male donor with ankylosing spondylitis. CDR3s include the opening cysteine and the closing phenylalanine or tryptophan. Each record gives: D gene, clone size, J gene, V gene, CDR3 DNA, CDR3 protein. D genes are given only for firm matches. Clone sizes are given selectively: once, few, many, or a class where the clone is expanded.

D gene: TRBD2
clone size: -
J gene: TRBJ2-5
V gene: TRBV11-3
CDR3 DNA: TGTGCCAGCAGCCATAGCGGGATGCAAGAGACCCAGTACTTC
CDR3 protein: CASSHSGMQETQYF

D gene: TRBD1
clone size: many
J gene: TRBJ1-2
V gene: TRBV7-2
CDR3 DNA: TGTGCCAGCAGCTCGGTAGGGGGCGGCTATGGCTACACCTTC
CDR3 protein: CASSSVGGGYGYTF

D gene: TRBD1
clone size: -
J gene: TRBJ1-4
V gene: TRBV20-1
CDR3 DNA: TGCAGTGCGGTCCCGGGACAGGGGGTCCGCGGTGAAAAACTGTTTTTT
CDR3 protein: CSAVPGQGVRGEKLFF

D gene: -
clone size: -
J gene: TRBJ2-7
V gene: TRBV29-1
CDR3 DNA: TGCAGCGTTGAAATCCGGGCTTTCGACTACGAGCAGTACTTC
CDR3 protein: CSVEIRAFDYEQYF

D gene: TRBD1
clone size: -
J gene: TRBJ2-5
V gene: TRBV2
CDR3 DNA: TGTGCCAGCAGTGGACCTTATGACAGGGGGCAGTACCAAGAGACCCAGTACTTC
CDR3 protein: CASSGPYDRGQYQETQYF

D gene: -
clone size: -
J gene: TRBJ1-5
V gene: TRBV27
CDR3 DNA: TGTGCCAGCAGTCCTGCTAGCAATCAGCCCCAGCATTTT
CDR3 protein: CASSPASNQPQHF

D gene: -
clone size: -
J gene: TRBJ2-3
V gene: TRBV9
CDR3 DNA: TGTGCCAGCAGCGCCCGACGAGCAGATACGCAGTATTTT
CDR3 protein: CASSARRADTQYF

D gene: TRBD1
clone size: -
J gene: TRBJ1-2
V gene: TRBV5-1
CDR3 DNA: TGCGCCAGCAGCGCCGGGACAGAATATGGCTACACCTTC
CDR3 protein: CASSAGTEYGYTF

D gene: TRBD2
clone size: -
J gene: TRBJ2-4
V gene: TRBV7-9
CDR3 DNA: TGTGCCAGCAGCCCCGGCGGGAGCCTAGCCAAAAACATTCAGTACTTC
CDR3 protein: CASSPGGSLAKNIQYF

D gene: TRBD1
clone size: -
J gene: TRBJ1-1
V gene: TRBV19
CDR3 DNA: TGTGCCGTGGGGACAGGGGGCTACACTGAAGCTTTCTTT
CDR3 protein: CAVGTGGYTEAFF

D gene: -
clone size: few
J gene: TRBJ2-5
V gene: TRBV20-1
CDR3 DNA: TGCAGTGCTAGAGAGTACAGTCAAGAGACCCAGTACTTC
CDR3 protein: CSAREYSQETQYF

D gene: -
clone size: few
J gene: TRBJ2-3
V gene: TRBV12-3/TRBV12-4
CDR3 DNA: TGTGCCAGCAGCCCGACGGAGTCTAGCACAGATACGCAGTATTTT
CDR3 protein: CASSPTESSTDTQYF

D gene: TRBD1
clone size: few
J gene: TRBJ2-7
V gene: TRBV29-1
CDR3 DNA: TGCAGCGTCGATACCGGGACAGTGGACGAGCAGTACTTC
CDR3 protein: CSVDTGTVDEQYF

D gene: -
clone size: many
J gene: TRBJ2-1
V gene: TRBV12-3/TRBV12-4
CDR3 DNA: TGTGCCAGCAGCCAGACAAGCCCCTACAATGAGCAGTTCTTC
CDR3 protein: CASSQTSPYNEQFF

D gene: TRBD2
clone size: few
J gene: TRBJ2-1
V gene: TRBV6-5
CDR3 DNA: TGTGCCAGCAGTTACGCGGGGGTAGGGACTAGCGGGAGTAATGAGCAGTTCTTC
CDR3 protein: CASSYAGVGTSGSNEQFF

D gene: -
clone size: many
J gene: TRBJ1-1
V gene: TRBV7-9
CDR3 DNA: TGTGCCAGCAGCTTAGGGATGGATGGGGGGACGCACACTGAAGCTTTCTTT
CDR3 protein: CASSLGMDGGTHTEAFF

D gene: -
clone size: many
J gene: TRBJ1-5
V gene: TRBV19
CDR3 DNA: TGTGCCAGTAGTTGGGGTCTAGGTCAGCCCCAGCATTTT
CDR3 protein: CASSWGLGQPQHF

D gene: -
clone size: -
J gene: TRBJ2-3
V gene: TRBV7-9
CDR3 DNA: TGTGCCAGCAGCTTGGAGGGAGGAACAGATACGCAGTATTTT
CDR3 protein: CASSLEGGTDTQYF

D gene: -
clone size: -
J gene: TRBJ1-1
V gene: TRBV12-5
CDR3 DNA: TGTGCTAGTGTAGGGATGGGCACTGAAGCTTTCTTT
CDR3 protein: CASVGMGTEAFF

D gene: -
clone size: few
J gene: TRBJ2-7
V gene: TRBV21-1
CDR3 DNA: TGTGCCAGCAGCTTTCCGGGACAGGGTGTCGAGCAGTACTTC
CDR3 protein: CASSFPGQGVEQYF

D gene: TRBD2
clone size: -
J gene: TRBJ2-3
V gene: TRBV27
CDR3 DNA: TGTGCCAGCAGCGCCGCAGGACTAGCGGGGGAGGTCACAGATACGCAGTATTTT
CDR3 protein: CASSAAGLAGEVTDTQYF

D gene: TRBD1
clone size: many
J gene: TRBJ1-3
V gene: TRBV12-3/TRBV12-4
CDR3 DNA: TGTGCCAGCAGCCATTGGGCCGGGACAGGCTCTGGAAACACCATATATTTT
CDR3 protein: CASSHWAGTGSGNTIYF

D gene: TRBD1
clone size: few
J gene: TRBJ2-7
V gene: TRBV4-1
CDR3 DNA: TGCGCCAGCAGCCAAGGACAGGGATACTACGAGCAGTACTTC
CDR3 protein: CASSQGQGYYEQYF

D gene: -
clone size: many
J gene: TRBJ2-1
V gene: TRBV10-3
CDR3 DNA: TGTGCCATCAGTGCAGCAGGAGATTACAATGAGCAGTTCTTC
CDR3 protein: CAISAAGDYNEQFF

D gene: TRBD2
clone size: once
J gene: TRBJ2-1
V gene: TRBV6-2/TRBV6-3
CDR3 DNA: TGTGCCAGCAGTCTGGGGGGGTACTACAATGAGCAGTTCTTC
CDR3 protein: CASSLGGYYNEQFF

D gene: -
clone size: -
J gene: TRBJ2-2
V gene: TRBV19
CDR3 DNA: TGTGCCAGTAGTCCGATTGGGACCGGGGAGCTGTTTTTT
CDR3 protein: CASSPIGTGELFF